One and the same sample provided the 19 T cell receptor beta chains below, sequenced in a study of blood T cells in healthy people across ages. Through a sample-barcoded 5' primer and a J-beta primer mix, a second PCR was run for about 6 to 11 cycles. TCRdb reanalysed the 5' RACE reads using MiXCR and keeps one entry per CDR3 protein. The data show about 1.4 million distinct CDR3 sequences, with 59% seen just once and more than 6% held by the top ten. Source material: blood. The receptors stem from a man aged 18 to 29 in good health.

Here the CDR3 reads CASRGLGITDTQYF. The CDR3 nucleotides read TGTGCCAGTCGGGGACTAGGGATAACAGATACGCAGTATTTT. The chain links TRBV4-2 to TRBJ2-3, with 8 nucleotides matching TRBD2. The CDR3 length is 14 residues. Per germline, CDR1 LGHNA and CDR2 YNFKEQ. After removal of 9 bases from V and 3 bases from J, the junction contained 8 bases not matched to a gene.

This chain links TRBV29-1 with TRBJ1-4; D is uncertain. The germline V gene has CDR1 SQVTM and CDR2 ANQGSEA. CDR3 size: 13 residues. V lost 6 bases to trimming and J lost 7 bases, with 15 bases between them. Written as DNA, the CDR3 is TGCAGCGTCGCCGAAATAGGCGGTGAAAAACTGTTTTTT. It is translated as CSVAEIGGEKLFF.

The CDR3 sequence: CASSPGRGGSDEQYF. Here the CDR3 DNA reads TGTGCCAGCTCACCAGGGAGAGGGGGGTCAGACGAGCAGTACTTC. The V and J genes are TRBV18 and TRBJ2-5; D possibly matches TRBD1 or TRBD2 (6 bases each). The tail of the sequence fits TRBJ2-7 better, so the J call may be wrong. The CDR3 has 15 residues. From germline, CDR1 is KGHSH and CDR2 LQKENI.

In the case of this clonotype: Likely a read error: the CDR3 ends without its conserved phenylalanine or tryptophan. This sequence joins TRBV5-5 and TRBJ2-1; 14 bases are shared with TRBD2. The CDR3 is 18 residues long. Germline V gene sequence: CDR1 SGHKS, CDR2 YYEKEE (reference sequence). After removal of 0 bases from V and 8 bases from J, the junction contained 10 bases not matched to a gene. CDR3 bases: TGTGCCAGCAGCTTGGGCTTGACTAGCGGGAGGGGGTTGGATGAGCAGTTCATC. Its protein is CASSLGLTSGRGLDEQFI.

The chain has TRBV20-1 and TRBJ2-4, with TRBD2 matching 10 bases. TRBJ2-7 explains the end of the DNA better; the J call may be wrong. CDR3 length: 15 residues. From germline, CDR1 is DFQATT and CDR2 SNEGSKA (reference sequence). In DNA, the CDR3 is TGCAGTGCTAGAGATGGGCTAGCGGGAGTTGGCGAGCAGTACTTC. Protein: CSARDGLAGVGEQYF.

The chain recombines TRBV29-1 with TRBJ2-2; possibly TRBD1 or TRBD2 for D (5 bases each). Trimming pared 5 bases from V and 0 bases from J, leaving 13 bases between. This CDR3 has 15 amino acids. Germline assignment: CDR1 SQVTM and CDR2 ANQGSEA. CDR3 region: CSVIVQGPNTGELFF. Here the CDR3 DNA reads TGCAGCGTTATCGTCCAGGGACCGAACACCGGGGAGCTGTTTTTT.

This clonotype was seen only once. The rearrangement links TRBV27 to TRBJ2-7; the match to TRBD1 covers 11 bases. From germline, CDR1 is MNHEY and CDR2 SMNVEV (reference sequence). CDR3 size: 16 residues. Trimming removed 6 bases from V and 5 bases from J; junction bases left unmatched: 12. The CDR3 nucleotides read TGTGCCAGCAGCTTCCTCCGGACAGGGGGCATCCACGAGCAGTACTTC. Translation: CASSFLRTGGIHEQYF.

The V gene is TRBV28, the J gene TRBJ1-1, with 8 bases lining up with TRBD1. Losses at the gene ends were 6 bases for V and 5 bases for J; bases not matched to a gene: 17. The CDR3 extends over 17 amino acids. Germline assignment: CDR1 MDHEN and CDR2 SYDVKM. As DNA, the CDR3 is TGTGCCAGCAGCCCACAGGGCAGGGGGCTTGTAGCTACTGAAGCTTTCTTT. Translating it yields CASSPQGRGLVATEAFF. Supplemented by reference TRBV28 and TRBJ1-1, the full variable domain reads DVKVTQSSRYLVKRTGEKVFLECVQDMDHENMFWYRQDPGLGLRLIYFSYDVKMKEKGDIPEGYSVSREKKERFSLILESASTNQTSMYLCASSPQGRGLVATEAFFGQGTRLTVV.

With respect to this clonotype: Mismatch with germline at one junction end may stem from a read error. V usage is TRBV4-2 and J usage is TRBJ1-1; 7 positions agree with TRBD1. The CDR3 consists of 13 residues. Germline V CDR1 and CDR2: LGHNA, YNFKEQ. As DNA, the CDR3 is TGTGCCAGCAGCCCCAGGGGGAAGACTGGAGCTTTCTTT. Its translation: CASSPRGKTGAFF.

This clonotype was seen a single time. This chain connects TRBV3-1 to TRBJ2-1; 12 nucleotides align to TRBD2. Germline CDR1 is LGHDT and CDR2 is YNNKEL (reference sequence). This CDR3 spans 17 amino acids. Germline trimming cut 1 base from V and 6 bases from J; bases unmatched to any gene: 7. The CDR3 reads CASSQGWTSGASNEQFF. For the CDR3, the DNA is TGTGCCAGCAGCCAAGGGTGGACTAGCGGGGCGAGCAATGAGCAGTTCTTC.

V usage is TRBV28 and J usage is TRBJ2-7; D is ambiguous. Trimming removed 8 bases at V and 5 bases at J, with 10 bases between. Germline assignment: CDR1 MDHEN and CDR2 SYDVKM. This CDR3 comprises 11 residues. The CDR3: CASLSRDEQYF. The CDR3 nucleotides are TGTGCCAGCCTTTCTCGGGACGAGCAGTACTTC.

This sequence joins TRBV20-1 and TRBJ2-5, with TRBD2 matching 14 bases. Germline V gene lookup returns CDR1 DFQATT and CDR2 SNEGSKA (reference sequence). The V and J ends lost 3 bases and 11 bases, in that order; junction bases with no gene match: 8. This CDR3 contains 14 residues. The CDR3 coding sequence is TGCAGTGCTAGCCCGGGACTAGCGGGAGTTGAGCAGTACTTC. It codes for CSASPGLAGVEQYF.

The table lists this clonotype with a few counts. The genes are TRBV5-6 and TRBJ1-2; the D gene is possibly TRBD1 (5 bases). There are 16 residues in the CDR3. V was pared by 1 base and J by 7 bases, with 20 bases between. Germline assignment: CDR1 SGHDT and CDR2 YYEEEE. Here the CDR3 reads CASSLYRGAVLGGYTF. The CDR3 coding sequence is TGTGCCAGCAGCTTGTACCGGGGCGCTGTGTTAGGTGGCTACACCTTC.

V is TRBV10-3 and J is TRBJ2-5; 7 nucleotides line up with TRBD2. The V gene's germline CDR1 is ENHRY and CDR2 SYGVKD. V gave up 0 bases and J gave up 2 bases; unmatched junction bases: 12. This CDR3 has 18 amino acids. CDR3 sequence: CAISESLVGLTLQETQYF. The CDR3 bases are TGTGCCATCAGTGAGTCGTTAGTGGGACTAACCCTTCAAGAGACCCAGTACTTC.

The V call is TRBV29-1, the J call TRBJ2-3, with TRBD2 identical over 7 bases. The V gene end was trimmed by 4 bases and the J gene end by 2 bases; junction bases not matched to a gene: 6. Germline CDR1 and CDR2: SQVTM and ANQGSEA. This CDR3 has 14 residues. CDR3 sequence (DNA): TGCAGCGTTGCGTCTAGCGGTTACACAGATACGCAGTATTTT. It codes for CSVASSGYTDTQYF.

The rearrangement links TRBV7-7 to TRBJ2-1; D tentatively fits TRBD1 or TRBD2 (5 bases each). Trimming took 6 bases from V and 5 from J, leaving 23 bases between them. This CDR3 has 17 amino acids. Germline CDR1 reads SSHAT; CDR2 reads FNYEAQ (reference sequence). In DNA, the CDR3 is TGTGCCAGCAGATCCCCGGTGGCCGGGACGGTCGACAATGAGCAGTTCTTC. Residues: CASRSPVAGTVDNEQFF.

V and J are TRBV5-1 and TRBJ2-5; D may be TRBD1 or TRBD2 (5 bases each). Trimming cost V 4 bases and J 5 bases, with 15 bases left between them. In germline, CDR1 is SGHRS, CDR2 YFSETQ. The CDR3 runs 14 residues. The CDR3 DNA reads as TGCGCCAGCAGCGATACCGGGACGCAGGAGACCCAGTACTTC. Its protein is CASSDTGTQETQYF.

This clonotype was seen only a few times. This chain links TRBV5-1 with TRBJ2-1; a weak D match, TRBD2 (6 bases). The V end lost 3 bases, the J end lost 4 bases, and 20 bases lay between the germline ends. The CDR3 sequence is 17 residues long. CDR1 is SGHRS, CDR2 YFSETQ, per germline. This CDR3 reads CASSSGPERAQYNEQFF. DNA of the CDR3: TGCGCCAGCAGCTCCGGACCAGAGCGGGCACAATACAATGAGCAGTTCTTC.

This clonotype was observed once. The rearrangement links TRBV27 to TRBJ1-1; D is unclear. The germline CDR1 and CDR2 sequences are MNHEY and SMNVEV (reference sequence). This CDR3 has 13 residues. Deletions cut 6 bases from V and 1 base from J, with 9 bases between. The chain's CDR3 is CASRPIENTEAFF. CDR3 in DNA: TGTGCCAGCAGGCCCATCGAGAACACTGAAGCTTTCTTT.